What follows are 21 T cell receptor beta chains derived from one specimen sequenced in a study of blood T cell repertoires in COVID-19. Here immunoSEQ multiplex PCR was the method, and the copy in TCRdb shows in-frame clones only, minus some. This sample has some 490,000 clones, with 70% to 90% found just once. Sequencing was carried out using peripheral blood. The receptors originated from a human donor in a cohort sampled during active COVID-19.

The V gene is TRBV30, the J gene TRBJ1-1; D is undetermined. There are 13 residues in the CDR3. The V and J ends lost 3 bases and 2 bases respectively, with 10 bases between them. The germline CDR1 and CDR2 sequences are GTSNPN and SVGIG (reference sequence). CDR3 nucleotides: TGTGCCTGGAGCCGGGGAGTTAACACTGAAGCTTTCTTT. It is translated as CAWSRGVNTEAFF.

The gene calls are TRBV6-6 and TRBJ1-1; D gene uncertain. Trimming stripped 0 bases from V and 3 bases from J, with 14 bases between. CDR1 is MNHNY and CDR2 is SVGAGI in the germline V gene (reference sequence). There are 16 residues in the CDR3. The CDR3 DNA follows: TGTGCCAGCAGTTACTCCCCCGTGGAGGGCTACACTGAAGCTTTCTTT. Amino acid sequence: CASSYSPVEGYTEAFF.

The chain employs TRBV7-9 and TRBJ2-2, with TRBD1 matching over 7 bases. Germline CDR1 SEHNR, CDR2 FQNEAQ (reference sequence). The V and J ends lost 5 bases and 0 bases, in that order; junction bases with no gene match: 6. The CDR3 contains 16 residues. DNA for the CDR3: TGTGCCAGCAGCCCCCCCGGGACAGCGAACACCGGGGAGCTGTTTTTT. Its protein is CASSPPGTANTGELFF.

DNA for the CDR3: TGTGCCAGCAGCCCATGGGGGGAGGCCCACGAGCAGTACTTC. It yields the protein CASSPWGEAHEQYF. This chain links TRBV27 with TRBJ2-7, with D perhaps matching TRBD2 (6 bases). Germline CDR1 reads MNHEY; CDR2 reads SMNVEV (reference sequence). The CDR3 spans 14 residues. The V end was cut by 6 bases, the J end by 5 bases, with 17 bases between.

The CDR3 spells CASSQESQANSPLHF. The CDR3 DNA reads as TGTGCCAGCAGCCAAGAGTCACAGGCCAATTCACCCCTCCACTTT. The V and J genes are TRBV4-2 and TRBJ1-6; TRBD1 might be the D (5 bases). V was pared by 0 bases and J by 7 bases, with 10 bases between. The germline V gene has CDR1 LGHNA and CDR2 YNFKEQ. This CDR3 is built from 15 residues.

The V call is TRBV24-1, the J call TRBJ2-2; D gene uncertain. Per germline, CDR1 KGHDR and CDR2 SFDVKD. There are 12 residues in the CDR3. Trimming removed 9 bases at V and 6 bases at J, with 10 bases between. The CDR3 DNA sequence: TGTGCCACCCACAGCCCCCCCGGGGAGCTGTTTTTT. It codes for CATHSPPGELFF.

A word on this clone: A much larger clonotype is one base distant, so this may be a read error. The chain combines TRBV6-5 with TRBJ1-4; D uncertain. The CDR3 is 11 residues long. Germline V lookup: CDR1 MNHEY, CDR2 SVGAGI. Trimming left V 5 bases short and J 4 bases short, with 2 bases between. CDR3 protein: CASSLNEKLFF. CDR3 DNA sequence: TGTGCCAGCAGTCTTAATGAAAAACTGTTTTTT.

The V call is TRBV3-1 (or the pseudogene TRBV3-2), the J call TRBJ2-1; D remains unclear. Germline loops: CDR1 LGHDT, CDR2 YNNKEL (reference sequence). The CDR3 extends over 13 amino acids. V lost 2 bases and J 9 bases, leaving 11 bases between the germline ends. In DNA, the CDR3 is TGTGCCAGCAGCCAACTGGAAAGAGGTGAGCAGTTCTTC. Translation: CASSQLERGEQFF.

V usage is TRBV4-3 and J usage is TRBJ2-3, with D perhaps TRBD2 (5 bases). The CDR3 contains 13 residues. Germline CDR1 is LGHNA and CDR2 is YSLEER. V was pared by 0 bases and J by 6 bases, with 7 bases between. The CDR3 DNA follows: TGCGCCAGCAGCCAAGAGAGGAGGGATACGCAGTATTTT. Amino acid sequence: CASSQERRDTQYF.

This sequence joins TRBV27 and TRBJ2-1, with 7 bases matching TRBD2. This CDR3 is 13 amino acids long. CDR1 is MNHEY and CDR2 is SMNVEV in the germline V gene (reference sequence). V lost 5 bases, J lost 11 bases, and 9 bases stayed unmatched. The CDR3 nucleotides read TGTGCCAGCAGTGAGTGGGGGGGAGGCAAGCAGTTCTTC. It codes for CASSEWGGGKQFF.

This clone was observed at least ten times. The V call is TRBV29-1, the J call TRBJ1-2, with 9 bases that match TRBD1. This CDR3 has 18 residues. Trimming cost V 0 bases and J 4 bases; bases outside gene matches: 15. Germline V gene sequence: CDR1 SQVTM, CDR2 ANQGSEA. CDR3 coding DNA: TGCAGCGTTGAAGAATTCTCCGTCACAGGGGGCAGGAGCTATGGCTACACCTTC. Translating gives CSVEEFSVTGGRSYGYTF.

The gene calls are TRBV21-1 and TRBJ2-6; the D segment call TRBD2 is taken from the table without a DNA check. TRBV21-1 is described as a pseudogene. This CDR3 comprises 17 residues. Here the CDR3 reads CASSKAPAGSGANVLTF. Written as DNA, the CDR3 is TGTGCCAGCAGCAAAGCCCCAGCGGGCTCTGGGGCCAACGTCCTGACTTTC.

This sequence joins TRBV6-5 and TRBJ2-7; TRBD1 matches at 7 bases. The CDR3 runs 14 residues. Trimming cost V 6 bases and J 2 bases; bases outside gene matches: 7. Germline CDR1 reads MNHEY; CDR2 reads SVGAGI. DNA of the CDR3: TGTGCCAGCAGGCGACCGGGACAGACCTACGAGCAGTACTTC. Translated, it gives CASRRPGQTYEQYF.

Only one count was recorded for this clone. The chain recombines TRBV27 with TRBJ2-7; 8 nucleotides align to TRBD2. Trimming at V came to 3 bases and at J to 5 bases, leaving 15 bases not matched to a gene. CDR1 MNHEY and CDR2 SMNVEV come from the germline V gene (reference sequence). The CDR3 runs 17 residues. CDR3 sequence (DNA): TGTGCCAGCAGTTTTACTTTTGTTAGCGGGGACCTCGACGAGCAGTACTTC. Protein: CASSFTFVSGDLDEQYF.

The rearrangement uses TRBV5-6 and TRBJ1-2; 7 nucleotides align to TRBD1. V shed 3 bases, J shed 1 base, and the junction held 3 bases outside the gene matches. Germline V CDR1 and CDR2: SGHDT, YYEEEE. CDR3 size: 14 residues. This CDR3 reads CASSSQGVNYGYTF. For the CDR3, the DNA is TGTGCCAGCAGCTCGCAGGGGGTTAACTATGGCTACACCTTC.

The J gene is TRBJ2-7, the V gene TRBV27, with TRBD1 identical over 7 bases. The CDR3 totals 13 residues. V was pared by 10 bases and J by 3 bases, with 9 bases of the junction left unmatched. Germline lookup yields CDR1 MNHEY and CDR2 SMNVEV (reference sequence). CDR3 nucleotide sequence: TGTGCCACTAAGGGGGCTAGGATCTACGAGCAGTACTTC. It specifies CATKGARIYEQYF.

The rearrangement links TRBV5-1 to TRBJ1-2; 8 positions match TRBD1. This CDR3 has 15 amino acids. V shed 0 bases and J 3 bases; nucleotides not matched to a gene: 4. Per germline, CDR1 SGHRS and CDR2 YFSETQ. The CDR3 coding sequence is TGCGCCAGCAGCTTGGCTACAGGGGGTGACTATGGCTACACCTTC. Translation: CASSLATGGDYGYTF.

This clone has just one count. This chain uses TRBV18 with TRBJ2-7; 8 bases are a match to TRBD2. This CDR3 comprises 16 residues. V gave up 6 bases and J gave up 2 bases; unmatched junction bases: 12. Germline CDR1 and CDR2: KGHSH and LQKENI. CDR3 nucleotides: TGTGCCAGCTCGCCGCAGACGGCGGGAGGCACCTACGAGCAGTACTTC. Its translation is CASSPQTAGGTYEQYF.

This sequence joins TRBV12-3 or TRBV12-4 and TRBJ2-1; no clear D gene. V was shortened by 6 bases and J by 5 bases, with 8 bases between the two germline ends. The CDR3 contains 12 residues. CDR3: CASSHNNNEQFF. The CDR3 DNA reads TGTGCCAGCAGCCATAACAACAATGAGCAGTTCTTC.

The rearrangement joins TRBV11-1 to TRBJ2-7; D is undetermined. The CDR3 runs to 13 residues. Per the germline V gene, CDR1 is SGHAT and CDR2 is FQDESV (reference sequence). Trimming stripped 2 bases from V and 4 bases from J, with 9 bases between. The CDR3 DNA follows: TGTGCCAGCAGCTTATCCAAGCATTACGAGCAGTACTTC. Its protein is CASSLSKHYEQYF.

The chain joins TRBV25-1 to TRBJ1-1; TRBD1 agrees at 8 bases. Losses at the gene ends were 3 bases for V and 1 base for J; bases not matched to a gene: 4. This CDR3 spans 15 amino acids. Germline assignment: CDR1 MGHDK and CDR2 SYGVNS. DNA for the CDR3: TGTGCCAGCAGTGACTCGGACAGGGCGAACACTGAAGCTTTCTTT. Translating it yields CASSDSDRANTEAFF.